The clone carrying this T cell receptor (beta chain) was counted once. The data stem from a study of T cells in Graves' hyperthyroidism and ophthalmopathy. There were TCR beta CDR3 regions amplified from RNA transcripts. Researchers ran a first-round RT-PCR on the TCR CDR3 using the HTBI primer set. One entry per CDR3 protein results from TCRdb running MiXCR on the multiplex PCR reads. The sample contains 490,000 or so distinct CDR3 sequences, approximately 23% of which appear only once. Per germline, CDR1 ENHRY and CDR2 SYGVKD. The CDR3 is 12 residues long. The ends were cut back, 2 bases at V and 7 bases at J, with 5 bases in the middle.

The sequence was obtained from an older woman with Graves' ophthalmopathy. This chain connects TRBV10-3 to TRBJ2-2; D gene uncertain. Sequences were obtained from blood. The CDR3 is CAISEQLGELFF. CDR3 in DNA: TGTGCCATCAGTGAGCAGCTCGGGGAGCTGTTTTTT.